Below, one TCR beta chain is given with its context. Only in-frame clones appear in the TCRdb table, and some are missing; sequencing was by immunoSEQ multiplex PCR. The data hold 120,000 or so clones, with roughly 85% observed a single time. These data belong to a study of blood T cell repertoires in COVID-19. After removal of 4 bases from V and 5 bases from J, the junction contained 10 bases not matched to a gene. Germline V lookup: CDR1 SGHRS, CDR2 YFSETQ. This CDR3 has 15 amino acids. The V call is TRBV5-1, the J call TRBJ1-1; 8 nucleotides line up with TRBD1. Input material: peripheral blood. This TCR derives from an elderly man with active or convalescent COVID-19. Here the CDR3 DNA reads TGCGCCAGCAGCCGCACGGACAGGGCTGGTACTGAAGCTTTCTTT. Amino acids: CASSRTDRAGTEAFF.